This entry describes one T cell receptor beta chain. Its antigen is still unknown. The data are from a study of OX40 agonist ivuxolimab in advanced cancers. Overall study context: Patients assigned to dose escalation were diagnosed with hepatocellular carcinoma, melanoma, renal cell or head and neck cancer. A partial response was reached by three patients: one with hepatocellular carcinoma and two with cutaneous melanoma.

The data were produced by immunoSEQ multiplex PCR, yet TCRdb's version contains in-frame clones alone and is incomplete. The table records 35,000 to 50,000 clones, 80% to 90% of them present only once. Study-wide results and limits: It was also the case that some nonresponders had low normalized T-cell clonal expansion.

Sequenced here: CD4+ or CD8+ T cells sorted from blood, sampled in a trial of the OX40 agonist ivuxolimab. The clonotype originates from an adult with an advanced solid tumor such as melanoma, head and neck, liver or kidney cancer.

Written as DNA, the CDR3 is TGCGCCAGCAGCTTGTTGATGAATCCCAATGAGCAGTTCTTC. Amino acids: CASSLLMNPNEQFF. The chain recombines TRBV5-1 with TRBJ2-1; no clear D. The germline V gene has CDR1 SGHRS and CDR2 YFSETQ. The CDR3 is 14 residues long. V lost 1 base, J lost 6 bases, and 11 bases lay in between. Complete variable domain (other parts from reference TRBV5-1 and TRBJ2-1): KAGVTQTPRYLIKTRGQQVTLSCSPISGHRSVSWYQQTPGQGLQFLFEYFSETQRNKGNFPGRFSGRQFSNSRSEMNVSTLELGDSALYLCASSLLMNPNEQFFGPGTRLTVL.